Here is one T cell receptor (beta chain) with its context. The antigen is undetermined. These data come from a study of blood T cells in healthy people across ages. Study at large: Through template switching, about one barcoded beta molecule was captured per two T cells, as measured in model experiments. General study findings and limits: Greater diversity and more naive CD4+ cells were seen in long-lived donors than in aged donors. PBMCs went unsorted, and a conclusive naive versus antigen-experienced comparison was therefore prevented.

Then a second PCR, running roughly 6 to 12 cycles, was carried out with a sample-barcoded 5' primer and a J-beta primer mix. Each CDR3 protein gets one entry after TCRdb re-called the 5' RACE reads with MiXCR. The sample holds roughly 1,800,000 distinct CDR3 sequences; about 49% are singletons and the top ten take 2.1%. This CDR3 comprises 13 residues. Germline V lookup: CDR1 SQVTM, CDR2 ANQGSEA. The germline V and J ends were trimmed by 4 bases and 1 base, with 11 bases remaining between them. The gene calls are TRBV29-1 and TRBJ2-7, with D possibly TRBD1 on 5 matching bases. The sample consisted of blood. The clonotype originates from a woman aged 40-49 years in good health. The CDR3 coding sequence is TGCAGCGTTGTGGACACCAATTCCTACGAGCAGTACTTC. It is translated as CSVVDTNSYEQYF.